These T cell receptor beta chains were read from a single sample in a study of T cell repertoires in ileal Crohn's disease. Sequencing used immunoSEQ multiplex PCR; TCRdb keeps in-frame clones, though not all of them. The sample has about 1,700 clones; 90% are singletons. The specimen sequenced was ileal tissue. The source is an adult with Crohn's disease. Both conserved end residues are part of each CDR3. The D gene is left open where the match is weak. Some rows have no size entry. The others give once, few or many, or a class for an expanded clone.

clone_size	cdr3_length	j_call	v_call	d_call	cdr3_nt	cdr3_aa
NA	12	TRBJ1-1	TRBV6-1	NA	TGTGCCAGCAGTGAATTGGGGGGTTCCGCTTTCTTT	CASSELGGSAFF
NA	13	TRBJ1-5	TRBV19	NA	TGTGCCAGTAGTATGAGGCCCAATCAGCCCCAGCATTTT	CASSMRPNQPQHF
NA	16	TRBJ2-1	TRBV11-2	TRBD2	TGTGCCAGCAGCGCCTTCCTAGCGGGAGGGGGGAATGAGCAGTTCTTC	CASSAFLAGGGNEQFF
NA	13	TRBJ2-3	TRBV9	NA	TGTGCCAGCAGCGTGGCAGAGGGAAATACGCAGTATTTT	CASSVAEGNTQYF
NA	11	TRBJ2-7	TRBV6-5	NA	TGTGCCAGCAGGGAGGCGGACGAGCAGTACTTC	CASREADEQYF
NA	10	TRBJ1-2	TRBV7-6	NA	TGTGCCAGCAGCGACTATGGCTACACCTTC	CASSDYGYTF
NA	15	TRBJ1-5	TRBV6-1	TRBD1	TGTGCCAGCAGTGAGGCAGGGGGAACCAATCAGCCCCAGCATTTT	CASSEAGGTNQPQHF
NA	11	TRBJ2-7	TRBV6-9	NA	TGTGCCAGCAGGGAGGCGGACGAGCAGTACTTC	CASREADEQYF
NA	20	TRBJ2-5	TRBV19	TRBD2	TGTGCCAGTAGTATCAAGGGACTAGCGGGGGGTTCAAAGGCCCAAGAGACCCAGTACTTC	CASSIKGLAGGSKAQETQYF
once	19	TRBJ2-5	TRBV4-1	TRBD2	TGCGCCAGCAGCCAAGATTTACTAGCGGGATTGCGGTCCGAAGAGACCCAGTACTTC	CASSQDLLAGLRSEETQYF
NA	14	TRBJ2-1	TRBV28	NA	TGTGCCAGCCTCCATGACAGCTCCTACAATGAGCAGTTCTTC	CASLHDSSYNEQFF
NA	13	TRBJ1-1	TRBV18	NA	TGTGCCAGCTATCCCACAGGGAGCACTGAAGCTTTCTTT	CASYPTGSTEAFF
NA	18	TRBJ2-5	TRBV14	TRBD1	TGTGCCAGCAGCCAATTTGACCACGAACAGGGGCGTCGGGAGACCCAGTACTTC	CASSQFDHEQGRRETQYF
NA	15	TRBJ2-2	TRBV11-2	TRBD2	TGTGCCAGCAGCCGGCAGGTCGGGGGGACCGGGGAGCTGTTTTTT	CASSRQVGGTGELFF
NA	13	TRBJ1-1	TRBV18	TRBD1	TGTGCCAGCTCAGGGCAGGGGGATACTGAAGCTTTCTTT	CASSGQGDTEAFF
NA	17	TRBJ2-1	TRBV4-1	NA	TGCGCCAGCAGCCAAGATCCCCGGCGGAGCTCCTACAATGAGCAGTTCTTC	CASSQDPRRSSYNEQFF
NA	14	TRBJ2-4	TRBV15	NA	TGTGCCACCAGCAGAGTTGGGGTATTAGTCCCAGGGGACTTC	CATSRVGVLVPGDF
NA	15	TRBJ2-2	TRBV19	TRBD2	TGTGCCAGTAGTCCTAGCGGGGGGGCCTCCGGGGAGCTGTTTTTT	CASSPSGGASGELFF
NA	13	TRBJ1-4	TRBV6-1	NA	TGTGCCAGCAGCGGGAACCCTAATGAAAAACTGTTTTTT	CASSGNPNEKLFF
NA	16	TRBJ2-2	TRBV18	NA	TGTGCCAGCTCACAATCCCGCGGGAAGAACACCGGGGAGCTGTTTTTT	CASSQSRGKNTGELFF
NA	15	TRBJ1-3	TRBV5-4	NA	TGTGCCAGCACCTTAGACCTCTACTCTGGAAACACCATATATTTT	CASTLDLYSGNTIYF
NA	14	TRBJ1-5	TRBV7-2	NA	TGTGCCAGCAGCTTACGGCAGGAGAATCAGCCCCAGCATTTT	CASSLRQENQPQHF
once	14	TRBJ1-1	TRBV7-8	TRBD1	TGTGCCAGCAGGCCAGGGGGCGCGGGCACTGAAGCTTTCTTT	CASRPGGAGTEAFF
NA	16	TRBJ2-7	TRBV9	TRBD2	TGTGCCAGCAGCCCGGAGGGAGCGGGGGACGGCTACGAGCAGTACTTC	CASSPEGAGDGYEQYF
NA	14	TRBJ1-1	TRBV18	NA	TGTGCCAGCTCAGGAAACCCCGTTAACACTGAAGCTTTCTTT	CASSGNPVNTEAFF
NA	17	TRBJ2-6	TRBV11-2	TRBD1	TGTGCCAGCAGCTTACGGACAGGGAGCTCTGGGGCCAACGTCCTGACTTTC	CASSLRTGSSGANVLTF
once	14	TRBJ2-5	TRBV27	TRBD1	TGTGCCAGCAGTTTAAGGGGACAGGGGGAGACCCAGTACTTC	CASSLRGQGETQYF
NA	15	TRBJ2-2	TRBV11-2	NA	TGTGCCAGCAGGGCCGCTAGCGAGTACACCGGGGAGCTGTTTTTT	CASRAASEYTGELFF
once	15	TRBJ1-3	TRBV15	NA	TGTGCCACCAGCAACGACAGACTCTCTGGAAACACCATATATTTT	CATSNDRLSGNTIYF
NA	12	TRBJ1-6	TRBV6-1	TRBD1	TGTGCCACACAGGGGAATAATTCACCCCTCCACTTT	CATQGNNSPLHF
NA	13	TRBJ2-1	TRBV5-4	NA	TGTGCCAGCAGCTTGGGAGGGTACAATGAGCAGTTCTTC	CASSLGGYNEQFF
NA	22	TRBJ1-2	TRBV12-5	NA	TGTGCTAGTGGTTGGGGATACCGTCCCGTCGTCGTCGGCCCGTCCTTTAACTATGGCTACACCTTC	CASGWGYRPVVVGPSFNYGYTF
NA	14	TRBJ2-5	TRBV7-9	NA	TGTGCCAGCAGCTTAGGGGGTGGTGCAGAGACCCAGTACTTC	CASSLGGGAETQYF
NA	17	TRBJ2-2	TRBV18	TRBD2	TGTGCCAGCTCACCACTGTCACGGACTAGCGGGTCCGGGGAGCTGTTTTTT	CASSPLSRTSGSGELFF
NA	15	TRBJ2-1	TRBV5-4	NA	TGTGCCAGCAGCTTGTACTCCTCCATTCGCAATGAGCAGTTCTTC	CASSLYSSIRNEQFF
NA	15	TRBJ2-3	TRBV7-2	TRBD2	TGTGCCAGCAGCGCTACTAGCGGAGGCACAGATACGCAGTATTTT	CASSATSGGTDTQYF
NA	14	TRBJ1-6	TRBV10-1	NA	TGCGCCAGCAGTGCGATGGGCGGCGAATCACCCCTCCACTTT	CASSAMGGESPLHF
NA	15	TRBJ1-1	TRBV5-8	NA	TGTGCCAGCAGTTGGTTGACGGGAACTAACACTGAAGCTTTCTTT	CASSWLTGTNTEAFF
once	15	TRBJ2-5	TRBV21-1	NA	TGTGCCAGCGGTAAGGTAGGCGGGGGGCAAGAGACCCAGTACTTC	CASGKVGGGQETQYF
NA	15	TRBJ2-3	TRBV6-6	TRBD2	TGTGCCAGCAGCCCGACTAGCGGGATAGGGGATACGCAGTATTTT	CASSPTSGIGDTQYF
NA	14	TRBJ2-1	TRBV5-4	TRBD1	TGTGCCAGCAGCTCCAGGACAGGGCCCGGGGAACAGTTCTTC	CASSSRTGPGEQFF
once	15	TRBJ2-3	TRBV29-1	NA	TGCAGCGTTGGCCCAGCGGGTGGAGGGACAGATACGCAGTATTTT	CSVGPAGGGTDTQYF
NA	17	TRBJ1-6	TRBV5-4	NA	TGTGCCAGCAGCTCGGGACGATGGGGCTCCTATAATTCACCCCTCCACTTT	CASSSGRWGSYNSPLHF
NA	13	TRBJ1-2	TRBV19	NA	TGTGCCAGTAGTCCCCCCCGGGCCGCCCGCTACACCTTC	CASSPPRAARYTF